A selection of T cell receptor beta chains follows, all from one sample in a study of early T cells in non-severe SARS-CoV-2 infection. TCRdb recomputed calls from the 5' RACE reads with MiXCR, one row per CDR3 protein. The repertoire holds 30,000 to 45,000 distinct CDR3 sequences, with 8% to 10% as singletons. Input material: whole blood. The receptors derive from an adult who was a healthcare worker with PCR-confirmed SARS-CoV-2 infection or an uninfected control (not recorded which). Each CDR3 is given with its conserved first and last residue. Fields, in order: CDR3 length, V gene, clone size, D gene, J gene, CDR3 DNA, CDR3 protein. The D gene is left open where the match is weak. Expanded clones get a size class; other rows say once, few or many, or leave the size out.

>12|TRBV28|many|-|TRBJ2-3
TGTGCCAGCACCCCTAGCACAGATACGCAGTATTTT
CASTPSTDTQYF
>16|TRBV12-3/TRBV12-4|many|TRBD1|TRBJ1-5
TGTGCCAGCAGTCCCCCGAGGGCAGGGGGCGTTCAGCCCCAGCATTTT
CASSPPRAGGVQPQHF
>14|TRBV18|many|-|TRBJ2-3
TGTGCCAGCTCTCCGGATGCGAGAGTTGGTACGCAGTATTTT
CASSPDARVGTQYF
>12|TRBV11-1|many|-|TRBJ1-2
TGTGCCAGCAGCTCCGGAGGGGATGGCTACACCTTC
CASSSGGDGYTF
>13|TRBV3-1|-|-|TRBJ2-7
TGTGCCAGCAGCCGAACAGAGGTTTACGAGCAGTACTTC
CASSRTEVYEQYF
>11|TRBV7-2|-|-|TRBJ2-1
TGTGCCAGCAGCAATATAGGGTACATGTTCTTC
CASSNIGYMFF
>15|TRBV20-1|few|-|TRBJ1-6
TGCAGTGCTGGGACCGACAGTCGGCAAAATTCACCCCTCCACTTT
CSAGTDSRQNSPLHF
>13|TRBV7-6|few|TRBD1|TRBJ1-2
TGTGCCAGCAGCTTAAGACAGGGTGACGGCTACACCTTC
CASSLRQGDGYTF
>11|TRBV3-1|-|-|TRBJ1-3
TGTGCCAGCAGCCAAGTCGGGACCATATATTTT
CASSQVGTIYF
>14|TRBV7-9|many|-|TRBJ2-3
TGTGCCAGCAGCTCCGGATATCCCACAGATACGCAGTATTTT
CASSSGYPTDTQYF
>15|TRBV11-2|many|-|TRBJ2-7
TGTGCCAGCAGCCCCTTGGTCGGAGGGGGCTACGAGCAGTACTTC
CASSPLVGGGYEQYF
>16|TRBV20-1|many|TRBD1|TRBJ1-6
TGCAGTGCTAGTCCCCTCGGAGCAGGGGGAAATTCACCCCTCCACTTT
CSASPLGAGGNSPLHF
>13|TRBV6-4|-|TRBD1|TRBJ1-6
TGTGCCAGCAATGAGGGGGCGTTATCACCCCTCCACTTT
CASNEGALSPLHF
>16|TRBV7-2|many|TRBD2|TRBJ2-1
TGTGCCAGCAACCTCCGGGGGGGCCGGGCCTACAATGAGCAGTTCTTC
CASNLRGGRAYNEQFF
>15|TRBV7-7|few|-|TRBJ2-2
TGTGCCAGCAGCCCGTCAGGGGTGATCCCCGGGGAGCTGTTTTTT
CASSPSGVIPGELFF
>14|TRBV7-3|many|-|TRBJ2-7
TGTGCCAGCAGCTTAGGTCGTAACGATGGGGAGCAGTACTTC
CASSLGRNDGEQYF
>16|TRBV2|many|-|TRBJ2-2
TGTGCCAGCAGTGAATTAAGGGGGGCGAACACCGGGGAGCTGTTTTTT
CASSELRGANTGELFF
>13|TRBV29-1|-|TRBD1|TRBJ1-3
TGCAGCGCCCCCGGACAGGCTGGAAACACCATATATTTT
CSAPGQAGNTIYF
>13|TRBV6-2/TRBV6-3|-|-|TRBJ2-3
TGTGCCAGCAAAGCACGACCCACAGATACGCAGTATTTT
CASKARPTDTQYF
>13|TRBV5-1|-|-|TRBJ1-6
TGCGCCAGCAGCTTGGACGATAATTCACCCCTCCACTTT
CASSLDDNSPLHF
>14|TRBV2|-|TRBD1|TRBJ2-1
TGTGCCAGCCCGAGGGGACAGGGGGCATATGAGCAGTTCTTC
CASPRGQGAYEQFF
>14|TRBV11-3|many|-|TRBJ2-2
TGTGCCAGCAGCGCCCGGACAGAAACCGGGGAGCTGTTTTTT
CASSARTETGELFF
>14|TRBV20-1|-|TRBD2|TRBJ2-7
TGCAGTGCTAGAGGGACTAGCGAGTCCTACGAGCAGTACTTC
CSARGTSESYEQYF
>10|TRBV30|many|-|TRBJ1-1
TGTGGCTGGGGGAACACTGAAGCTTTCTTT
CGWGNTEAFF
>14|TRBV3-1|few|-|TRBJ1-2
TGTGCCAGCAGCCAAGCTGGAAGGGGCTTTGGCTACACCTTC
CASSQAGRGFGYTF
>13|TRBV5-6|many|-|TRBJ1-6
TGTGCCAGCAGCGCCCGACAGAATTCACCCCTCCACTTT
CASSARQNSPLHF
>13|TRBV29-1|few|-|TRBJ1-2
TGCAGCATCACATTTGGGGCAGGGGATGGCTACACCTTC
CSITFGAGDGYTF
>16|TRBV28|many|-|TRBJ2-2
TGTGCCAGCAGTTTAGGGGTTAGAACGAACACCGGGGAGCTGTTTTTT
CASSLGVRTNTGELFF
>14|TRBV29-1|few|-|TRBJ2-1
TGCAGCGTTGTAAATCCTCAGGGTGGGAATGAGCAGTTCTTC
CSVVNPQGGNEQFF
>14|TRBV7-6|many|-|TRBJ2-2
TGTGCCAGCAGCCCCGGGGCCGACACCGGGGAGCTGTTTTTT
CASSPGADTGELFF
>15|TRBV3-1|many|-|TRBJ1-6
TGTGCCAGCAGCCATCGGTCAGGGACTGGTTCACCCCTCCACTTT
CASSHRSGTGSPLHF
>11|TRBV29-1|many|-|TRBJ1-2
TGCAGCGCCTCCTTGAACTATGGCTACACCTTC
CSASLNYGYTF
>15|TRBV28|-|-|TRBJ2-4
TGTGCCAGCAGCTCCCCAGAGATGGCCAAAAACATTCAGTACTTC
CASSSPEMAKNIQYF
>16|TRBV5-1|many|TRBD2|TRBJ2-5
TGCGCCAGCAGCTTGGAAAAGCGGGGGTTCCAAGAGACCCAGTACTTC
CASSLEKRGFQETQYF
>14|TRBV6-2/TRBV6-3|many|TRBD2|TRBJ2-1
TGTGCCAGCAGTCGCGGGGGGGACTACAATGAGCAGTTCTTC
CASSRGGDYNEQFF
>15|TRBV7-9|-|-|TRBJ2-7
TGTGCCAGCAGCCCACCTATGAGGGAGCCCTACGAGCAGTACTTC
CASSPPMREPYEQYF
>17|TRBV7-2|few|TRBD2|TRBJ2-3
TGTGCCAGCAGGGGAGCCCGGGGACTAGACAGCACAGATACGCAGTATTTT
CASRGARGLDSTDTQYF
>16|TRBV20-1|many|TRBD1|TRBJ2-2
TGCAGTGCTAGAGATTTAACGACAGGGCACACCGGGGAGCTGTTTTTT
CSARDLTTGHTGELFF
>14|TRBV7-6|many|TRBD1|TRBJ2-1
TGTGCCAGCAGCCCCAGGTACAGGGGGCGCGAGCAGTTCTTC
CASSPRYRGREQFF
>16|TRBV6-6|-|TRBD1|TRBJ1-5
TGTGCCAGCAGTCCCCGACAGGGTTCGTCGGCTCAGCCCCAGCATTTT
CASSPRQGSSAQPQHF
>16|TRBV7-9|many|TRBD2|TRBJ2-2
TGTGCCAGCAGCAAAGCTAGCGGGGGACTCACCGGGGAGCTGTTTTTT
CASSKASGGLTGELFF
>14|TRBV29-1|few|TRBD2|TRBJ2-2
TGCAGCGTTCGGGAGGGGGTGAACACCGGGGAGCTGTTTTTT
CSVREGVNTGELFF
>14|TRBV3-1|few|-|TRBJ1-3
TGTGCCAGCAGCCAGCGGGCAGGTGGAAACACCATATATTTT
CASSQRAGGNTIYF
>15|TRBV11-2|few|-|TRBJ1-1
TGTGCCAGCAGCTTAGGGCTGGGGGGGAACACTGAAGCTTTCTTT
CASSLGLGGNTEAFF
>14|TRBV5-4|many|TRBD1|TRBJ1-2
TGTGCCAGCAGCCGGGGACAGTCCAACTATGGCTACACCTTC
CASSRGQSNYGYTF
>12|TRBV5-5|many|-|TRBJ1-6
TGTGCCAGCAGCGGCGACAGGTCACCCCTCCACTTT
CASSGDRSPLHF
>13|TRBV29-1|many|-|TRBJ2-5
TGCAGCGTTGAAGTTGCCAGTCAAGAGACCCAGTACTTC
CSVEVASQETQYF
>18|TRBV7-2|many|TRBD1|TRBJ2-6
TGTGCCAGCAGCTTCGACCCGACAGGGTTAGGTGGGGCCAACGTCCTGACTTTC
CASSFDPTGLGGANVLTF
>12|TRBV30|-|-|TRBJ2-2
TGTGCCTGGAGTGCCCTAGCCCGGGAGCTGTTTTTT
CAWSALARELFF
>14|TRBV20-1|few|TRBD1|TRBJ1-2
TGCAGTGCTTTCCCCGACAGGGTCGGCTATGGCTACACCTTC
CSAFPDRVGYGYTF
>14|TRBV10-2|-|TRBD1|TRBJ1-1
TGCGCCAGCAGTGCAGGGGGCCCGGGGCTAGAAGCTTTCTTT
CASSAGGPGLEAFF
>14|TRBV3-1|many|-|TRBJ1-2
TGTGCCAGCACCCCAGGACGAGACAGAAGTGGCTACACCTTC
CASTPGRDRSGYTF
>20|TRBV5-4|many|TRBD2|TRBJ2-1
TGTGCCAGCAGCTACGGGGGGGGACTAGCGGGATACCGCTCCTACAATGAGCAGTTCTTC
CASSYGGGLAGYRSYNEQFF
>14|TRBV12-3/TRBV12-4|many|-|TRBJ1-1
TGTGCCAGCAGTTTGTTCAGAATGAACACTGAAGCTTTCTTT
CASSLFRMNTEAFF
>13|TRBV5-1|many|TRBD1|TRBJ2-7
TGCGCCAGCAGCTTCCAGGGGGCAGACGAGCAGTACTTC
CASSFQGADEQYF
>16|TRBV4-1|-|TRBD1|TRBJ2-2
TGCGCCAGCAGCCAGATGGACAGGCCAAACACCGGGGAGCTGTTTTTT
CASSQMDRPNTGELFF
>10|TRBV28|-|-|TRBJ2-5
TGTGCCACGAGGGAGCAGACCCAGTACTTC
CATREQTQYF